A single sample gave rise to the 20 T cell receptor beta chains below, sequenced in a study of long-term antiretroviral therapy in people with HIV. Runs used v3.0 of the immunoSEQ assay and were done at survey level. Some clones are missing from TCRdb's copy, which holds only in-frame ones; the method was immunoSEQ multiplex PCR. The sample shows tens of thousands of clones, approximately 90% of them seen only once. The specimen was unsorted PBMCs, collected 1.8 years after starting antiretroviral therapy. These TCRs come from a woman aged 18-30 years with HIV.

This clone appeared a single time. The chain joins TRBV9 to TRBJ2-2, with 9 bases fitting TRBD1. The CDR3 runs to 20 residues. V was clipped by 0 bases and J by 0 bases; unmatched bases: 12. CDR1 is SGDLS, CDR2 YYNGEE, per germline. The CDR3 sequence is CASSVGRTGAEGTNTGELFF. Written as DNA, the CDR3 is TGTGCCAGCAGCGTAGGTCGGACAGGGGCTGAGGGGACGAACACCGGGGAGCTGTTTTTT. The full variable domain, its missing parts supplied by reference TRBV9 and TRBJ2-2, is DSGVTQTPKHLITATGQRVTLRCSPRSGDLSVYWYQQSLDQGLQFLIQYYNGEERAKGNILERFSAQQFPDLHSELNLSSLELGDSALYFCASSVGRTGAEGTNTGELFFGEGSRLTVL.

The rearrangement joins TRBV7-2 to TRBJ2-2; possibly TRBD1 for D (6 bases). The ends were cut back, 5 bases at V and 4 bases at J, with 8 bases in the middle. The CDR3 extends over 13 amino acids. Per the germline V gene, CDR1 is SGHTA and CDR2 is FQGNSA. CDR3 in amino acids: CASSQTGTGELFF. CDR3 nucleotides: TGTGCCAGCAGCCAGACAGGCACCGGGGAGCTGTTTTTT.

The CDR3 nucleotides are TGTGCCAGCAGCCAAGATGTTGGGAGATCCCTCCCCTACGAGCAGTACTTC. Protein: CASSQDVGRSLPYEQYF. This rearrangement joins TRBV4-2 to TRBJ2-7; maybe TRBD2 (5 bases). The CDR3 length is 17 residues. Germline values: CDR1 LGHNA, CDR2 YNFKEQ. V was clipped by 0 bases and J by 2 bases, with 17 bases between them.

The chain is built from TRBV27 and TRBJ1-1; D gene unclear. The germline V gene has CDR1 MNHEY and CDR2 SMNVEV (reference sequence). Trimming removed 3 bases at V and 8 bases at J, with 10 bases between. The CDR3 is 12 residues long. The CDR3 DNA is TGTGCCAGCAGTTTGGTTGGGAGGGAAGCTTTCTTT. It yields the protein CASSLVGREAFF.

The chain is built from TRBV12-5 and TRBJ2-3; D is perhaps TRBD2 (6 bases). Germline CDR1 LGHNT, CDR2 FRNRAP. The CDR3 length is 16 residues. The germline V and J ends were trimmed by 7 bases and 1 base, with 18 bases remaining between them. CDR3 residues: CASALEGGIGTDTQYF. CDR3 sequence (DNA): TGTGCTAGTGCCTTGGAGGGCGGGATTGGCACAGATACGCAGTATTTT.

The chain links TRBV5-1 to TRBJ2-5; TRBD2 aligns across 9 bases. The V gene end was trimmed by 0 bases and the J gene end by 5 bases; junction bases not matched to a gene: 14. Germline loops: CDR1 SGHRS, CDR2 YFSETQ. This CDR3 spans 18 amino acids. The CDR3 DNA reads TGCGCCAGCAGCTTGGCATTGGCGGGAGGGCCAAGAGAGGAGACCCAGTACTTC. It encodes CASSLALAGGPREETQYF.

This chain joins TRBV28 and TRBJ1-2; D is ambiguous. The CDR3 loop spans 15 amino acids. V lost 2 bases to trimming and J lost 3 bases, with 13 bases between them. Germline V CDR1 and CDR2: MDHEN, SYDVKM. This chain's CDR3 is CASSLPFTVYYGYTF. For the CDR3, the DNA is TGTGCCAGCAGTTTACCTTTTACAGTCTACTATGGCTACACCTTC.

This clone was seen just once. The chain couples TRBV11-3 to TRBJ2-7, with 7 nucleotides matching TRBD1. This CDR3 comprises 14 residues. CDR1 and CDR2 from the germline V gene are SGHNT and YENEEA. V was pared by 5 bases and J by 2 bases, with 6 bases of the junction left unmatched. The CDR3 region has the DNA TGTGCCAGCAGCCCACGGGACAGACCCTACGAGCAGTACTTC. Translating gives CASSPRDRPYEQYF. Variable domain in full (rest from reference TRBV11-3 and TRBJ2-7): EAGVVQSPRYKIIEKKQPVAFWCNPISGHNTLYWYLQNLGQGPELLIRYENEEAVDDSQLPKDRFSAERLKGVDSTLKIQPAELGDSAVYLCASSPRDRPYEQYFGPGTRLTVT.

The gene calls are TRBV9 and TRBJ2-2, with 10 nucleotides matching TRBD2. The V gene's germline CDR1 is SGDLS and CDR2 YYNGEE. With V trimmed by 4 bases and J by 5 bases, 8 bases remained unmatched. The CDR3 has 16 residues. The CDR3 coding sequence is TGTGCCAGCAGCCTAGGTAGCGGGAGGACGACCGGGGAGCTGTTTTTT. It translates to CASSLGSGRTTGELFF.

Comment on this clone: The junction shows a germline mismatch at one end, possibly a read error. The V call is TRBV7-2, the J call TRBJ2-5, with TRBD1 identical over 8 bases. The CDR3 runs 14 residues. The germline V gene has CDR1 SGHTA and CDR2 FQGNSA. Here the CDR3 reads CASSYPGQDPALDF. CDR3 in DNA: TGTGCCAGCAGCTACCCGGGACAGGACCCCGCCCTGGACTTC.

The CDR3, as DNA: TGTGCCAGCAGCTTCGGGCGGGGTAGCAATCAGCCCCAGCATTTT. Residues: CASSFGRGSNQPQHF. The rearrangement links TRBV5-8 to TRBJ1-5, with D uncertain. The CDR3 loop spans 15 amino acids. Germline loops: CDR1 SGHTS, CDR2 YDEGEE. V was shortened by 2 bases and J by 0 bases, with 9 bases between the two germline ends.

V gene TRBV6-4 combines with J gene TRBJ2-1; the match to TRBD2 covers 8 bases. This CDR3 is built from 14 residues. The V gene's germline CDR1 is MRHNA and CDR2 SNTAGT. The J segment lost 9 bases and the V segment lost 0 bases, leaving 4 bases of the junction unmatched. CDR3 sequence: CASSDSAGESEQFF. CDR3 in DNA: TGTGCCAGCAGTGACTCAGCGGGAGAGAGTGAGCAGTTCTTC.

V and J are TRBV5-1 and TRBJ2-3; D might be TRBD1 or TRBD2, each matching 5 bases. Deletions cut 3 bases from V and 10 bases from J, with 15 bases between. This CDR3 contains 13 residues. The germline gives CDR1 SGHRS, CDR2 YFSETQ. The CDR3 region is CASSSDLGVPQYF. For the CDR3, the DNA is TGCGCCAGCAGCTCGGACCTGGGGGTTCCGCAGTATTTT.

This clone was observed a single time. This chain connects TRBV27 to TRBJ2-7; D remains ambiguous. The germline gives CDR1 MNHEY, CDR2 SMNVEV (reference sequence). Trimming stripped 4 bases from V and 3 bases from J, with 10 bases between. The CDR3 has 13 amino acids. CDR3 region: CASSYGQIYEQYF. Written as DNA, the CDR3 is TGTGCCAGCAGTTATGGGCAGATCTACGAGCAGTACTTC.

V usage is TRBV12-2 and J usage is TRBJ2-1; TRBD2, the table's D call, lacks a check against the DNA. TRBV12-2 is shown as a pseudogene. The CDR3 spans 18 residues. Here the CDR3 reads CASRAGLEMAGLVNEQFF. In nucleotides, the CDR3 is TGTGCAAGTAGGGCGGGCTTAGAAATGGCGGGACTAGTCAATGAGCAGTTCTTC.

This clone was seen only a few times. CDR3 region: CASSFNSYEQYF. Written as DNA, the CDR3 is TGTGCCAGCAGCTTTAATTCCTACGAGCAGTACTTC. The gene calls are TRBV5-4 and TRBJ2-7; D is unresolved. Per the germline V gene, CDR1 is SGHNT and CDR2 is YYREEE (reference sequence). Trimming pared 2 bases from V and 1 base from J, leaving 4 bases between. This CDR3 has 12 residues.

CDR3 in DNA: TGCAGCGTTGAGGCCAGCTACCAAGAGACCCAGTACTTC. As protein: CSVEASYQETQYF. V and J are TRBV29-1 and TRBJ2-5; D is unresolved. The ends were cut back, 3 bases at V and 0 bases at J, with 8 bases in the middle. The CDR3 contains 13 residues. Looked up from germline, CDR1 is SQVTM and CDR2 is ANQGSEA.

CDR3 loop: CASSFESAGAEQYF. CDR3 DNA sequence: TGTGCCAGCAGCTTTGAATCGGCAGGGGCCGAGCAGTACTTC. The V call is TRBV5-4, the J call TRBJ2-7; possibly TRBD1 for D (6 bases). Deletions cut 2 bases from V and 6 bases from J, with 15 bases between. Germline loops: CDR1 SGHNT, CDR2 YYREEE (reference sequence). The CDR3 totals 14 residues.

CDR3 residues: CASSARQEGETQYF. In DNA, the CDR3 is TGCGCCAGCAGTGCGAGGCAGGAGGGAGAGACCCAGTACTTC. The chain is built from TRBV10-1 and TRBJ2-5; a weak D match, TRBD2 (6 bases). Looked up from germline, CDR1 is WNHNN and CDR2 is SYGVQD (reference sequence). This CDR3 has 14 residues. Trimming took off 4 bases at V and 4 bases at J, with 13 bases between the two ends.

The chain joins TRBV9 to TRBJ2-3; 15 bases match TRBD2. The CDR3 extends over 18 amino acids. V trimming: 4 bases; J trimming: 5 bases; junction bases outside the gene matches: 11. Germline CDR1 and CDR2: SGDLS and YYNGEE. CDR3 protein: CASSPSGTSGRRGDTQYF. In nucleotides, the CDR3 is TGTGCCAGCAGCCCCTCCGGGACTAGCGGGAGGAGGGGAGATACGCAGTATTTT.